A single sample is the source of the 14 T cell receptor beta chains below, sequenced in a study of T cells in tuberculosis. Libraries were prepared by immunoSEQ multiplex PCR; TCRdb keeps only in-frame clonotypes and omits some of them. The sample comprises about 30,000 clones, approximately 94% of which are singletons, and approximately 8% rests with the top ten. Sequencing was performed on PBMCs. These receptors all stem from a donor aged 10 to 29 with latent tuberculosis or without tuberculosis infection.

The V gene is TRBV28, the J gene TRBJ1-5, with D unresolved. V was trimmed by 3 bases and J by 6 bases, leaving 3 bases between them. The germline V gene encodes CDR1 MDHEN and CDR2 SYDVKM. This CDR3 has 11 amino acids. The CDR3 sequence: CASSFSQPQHF. For the CDR3, the DNA is TGTGCCAGCAGTTTCAGTCAGCCCCAGCATTTT.

J is TRBJ2-2 and V is TRBV5-1, with 8 bases identical to TRBD2. CDR3 size: 15 residues. V trimming: 4 bases; J trimming: 0 bases; junction bases outside the gene matches: 2. CDR1 is SGHRS and CDR2 is YFSETQ in the germline V gene. The CDR3 bases are TGCGCCAGCAGCGAAGCGGGAGCGAACACCGGGGAGCTGTTTTTT. The encoded protein is CASSEAGANTGELFF.

The genes are TRBV6-5 and TRBJ2-1; TRBD1 aligns across 7 bases. The CDR3 length is 14 residues. J gave up 6 bases and V 6 bases, and 8 bases lay outside the gene matches. Per germline, CDR1 MNHEY and CDR2 SVGAGI. DNA for the CDR3: TGTGCCAGCAGCCCGACAGGGAACCTCAATGAGCAGTTCTTC. Its protein product is CASSPTGNLNEQFF.

V usage is TRBV11-2 and J usage is TRBJ2-5, with 12 bases lining up with TRBD2. The CDR3 is 17 amino acids. Germline V gives CDR1 SGHAT, CDR2 FQNNGV. V was pared by 4 bases and J by 4 bases, with 10 bases of the junction left unmatched. The CDR3: CASSSSGRASWGETQYF. Here the CDR3 DNA reads TGTGCCAGCAGCTCTAGCGGGAGGGCGAGTTGGGGAGAGACCCAGTACTTC.

The chain couples TRBV13 to TRBJ2-1, with 7 bases aligning to TRBD2. Germline V CDR1 and CDR2: PRHDT, FYEKMQ (reference sequence). Trimming cost V 4 bases and J 3 bases; bases outside gene matches: 9. The CDR3 loop spans 16 amino acids. Written as DNA, the CDR3 is TGTGCCAGCAGCTATCCGAGCGGGGACCACTACAATGAGCAGTTCTTC. Its translation is CASSYPSGDHYNEQFF.

The chain joins TRBV7-8 to TRBJ2-2; 11 nucleotides agree with TRBD2. V lost 5 bases to trimming and J lost 3 bases; unmatched junction nucleotides: 5. Germline V gene lookup returns CDR1 SGHVS and CDR2 FQNEAQ. The CDR3 spans 16 residues. CDR3 sequence reads: CASSPGTSGYTGELFF. CDR3 nucleotide sequence: TGTGCCAGCAGCCCCGGGACTAGCGGTTACACCGGGGAGCTGTTTTTT.

The rearrangement uses TRBV4-1 and TRBJ2-1; D gene unclear. Between the trimmed V and J ends, which lost 4 bases and 8 bases, there was a span of 6 bases. This CDR3 has 11 residues. The germline CDR1 and CDR2 sequences are MGHRA and YSYEKL. DNA of the CDR3: TGCGCCAGCAGCCTTGTAGATGAGCAGTTCTTC. This codes for CASSLVDEQFF.

CDR3 residues: CASRAIPYATEAFF. The CDR3 region has the DNA TGTGCCAGCAGAGCAATCCCTTATGCGACTGAAGCTTTCTTT. The chain recombines TRBV2 with TRBJ1-1, with D uncertain. The CDR3 covers 14 residues. The V gene's germline CDR1 is SNHLY and CDR2 FYNNEI. The ends were cut back, 6 bases at V and 5 bases at J, with 16 bases in the middle.

The V call is TRBV7-9, the J call TRBJ1-1; 7 bases map to TRBD1. Unmatched junction bases numbered 5, after V lost 5 bases and J lost 2 bases. The CDR3 covers 14 residues. Germline V lookup: CDR1 SEHNR, CDR2 FQNEAQ (reference sequence). CDR3 sequence: CASSLGQVNTEAFF. For the CDR3, the DNA is TGTGCCAGCAGCCTCGGACAGGTTAACACTGAAGCTTTCTTT.

The chain employs TRBV19 and TRBJ2-7, with D possibly being TRBD2 (5 bases). The CDR3 consists of 13 residues. Trimming removed 2 bases at V and 7 bases at J, with 12 bases between. The germline V gene encodes CDR1 LNHDA and CDR2 SQIVND (reference sequence). The CDR3 region has the DNA TGTGCCAGTAGTATATCGCCCCCGGGGGAGCAGTACTTC. Protein product: CASSISPPGEQYF.

The rearrangement links TRBV4-2 to TRBJ2-3; 7 bases align to TRBD2. Losses at the gene ends were 0 bases for V and 2 bases for J; bases not matched to a gene: 8. CDR3 length: 17 amino acids. CDR1 is LGHNA and CDR2 is YNFKEQ in the germline V gene. CDR3 sequence: CASSQDAREALTDTQYF. The CDR3 DNA follows: TGTGCCAGCAGCCAAGATGCACGGGAGGCCCTCACAGATACGCAGTATTTT.

The chain uses TRBV2 and TRBJ2-3; TRBD2 is a possible D gene (6 bases). Germline CDR1 SNHLY, CDR2 FYNNEI. Between the trimmed V and J ends, which lost 4 bases and 0 bases, there was a span of 11 bases. The CDR3 runs 15 residues. This chain's CDR3 is CASSVWTTSTDTQYF. CDR3 nucleotide sequence: TGTGCCAGCAGTGTATGGACTACTAGCACAGATACGCAGTATTTT.

The chain links TRBV6-1 to TRBJ2-4; weak D call: TRBD1 (6 bases). The germline CDR1 and CDR2 sequences are MNHNS and SASEGT. V was trimmed by 7 bases and J by 1 base, leaving 14 bases between them. The CDR3 is made up of 15 amino acids. The CDR3 coding sequence is TGTGCCAGCAAAATCACAGGGTCGGCCAAAAACATTCAGTACTTC. It specifies CASKITGSAKNIQYF.

The chain uses TRBV7-9 and TRBJ2-2; TRBD1 is a possible D gene (6 bases). There are 15 residues in the CDR3. Germline loops: CDR1 SEHNR, CDR2 FQNEAQ (reference sequence). Trimming removed 3 bases from V and 6 bases from J, with 14 bases in between. The CDR3 DNA sequence: TGTGCCAGCAGCTTCGACAGGCCCCCAGCCGGGGAGCTGTTTTTT. Amino acids: CASSFDRPPAGELFF.